The 25 T cell receptor beta chains below come from one sample, sequenced in a study of T-cell reconstitution after alpha-beta-depleted transplantation in children. Unique molecular identifiers were incorporated into the prepared TCRbeta library. TCRdb processed the PCR reads anew with MiXCR; each CDR3 protein has one entry. The profile shows some 600,000 distinct CDR3 sequences, 10% to 15% of them singletons. Here the sequenced sample was PBMCs, mostly from graft donor cells, taken 360 days after TCRalphabeta/CD19-depleted stem cell transplant. The receptors were gathered from a male patient younger than 18 who had a stem cell transplant for acute myeloid leukemia, so the T cells may come from the graft donor.

The V and J genes are TRBV29-1 and TRBJ2-7; 10 bases match TRBD1. CDR1 is SQVTM, CDR2 ANQGSEA, per germline. Trimming cost V 6 bases and J 2 bases; bases outside gene matches: 7. This CDR3 has 14 amino acids. The CDR3 coding sequence is TGCAGCGTACAAGACAGGGGGCGGACCTACGAGCAGTACTTC. Amino acid sequence: CSVQDRGRTYEQYF.

This clonotype was seen more than once but under ten times. V and J are TRBV20-1 and TRBJ2-5; 7 bases are a match to TRBD2. This CDR3 is built from 13 residues. Germline-derived CDR1 and CDR2 are DFQATT and SNEGSKA (reference sequence). Germline trimming cut 6 bases from V and 1 base from J; bases unmatched to any gene: 5. CDR3 nucleotides: TGCAGTGCCGAGTGGGGGGGCCAAGAGACCCAGTACTTC. Translation: CSAEWGGQETQYF.

Ten or more counts support this clonotype. The rearrangement uses TRBV28 and TRBJ2-4, with D perhaps TRBD2 (6 bases). The CDR3 consists of 15 residues. V was trimmed by 5 bases and J by 0 bases, leaving 11 bases between them. Per germline, CDR1 MDHEN and CDR2 SYDVKM. The CDR3 DNA reads TGTGCCAGCAGTAGGAGGGACCTAGCCAAAAACATTCAGTACTTC. This gives the protein CASSRRDLAKNIQYF. Combining the CDR3 with reference TRBV28 and TRBJ2-4 gives the whole variable domain DVKVTQSSRYLVKRTGEKVFLECVQDMDHENMFWYRQDPGLGLRLIYFSYDVKMKEKGDIPEGYSVSREKKERFSLILESASTNQTSMYLCASSRRDLAKNIQYFGAGTRLSVL.

This clonotype was seen ten or more times. The chain joins TRBV18 to TRBJ2-7, with D perhaps TRBD1 (6 bases). V was trimmed by 6 bases and J by 4 bases, leaving 13 bases between them. From germline, CDR1 is KGHSH and CDR2 LQKENI. CDR3 size: 13 residues. The DNA for the CDR3 is TGTGCCAGCTCCCCCCAGGGGTCATACGAGCAGTACTTC. Encoded protein: CASSPQGSYEQYF.

This rearrangement joins TRBV20-1 to TRBJ2-7, with TRBD2 matching 8 bases. Germline CDR1 reads DFQATT; CDR2 reads SNEGSKA (reference sequence). The ends lost 4 bases at V and 1 base at J; junction bases unmatched: 6. The length of the CDR3 is 14 residues. CDR3 sequence (DNA): TGCAGTGCTACACCGGGACTAGGGTCCTACGAGCAGTACTTC. Encoded protein: CSATPGLGSYEQYF.

This chain uses TRBV3-1 with TRBJ2-7, with 7 nucleotides matching TRBD1. Trimming cost V 1 base and J 2 bases; bases outside gene matches: 11. The V gene's germline CDR1 is LGHDT and CDR2 YNNKEL (reference sequence). There are 17 residues in the CDR3. CDR3 sequence (DNA): TGTGCCAGCAGCCAAGCTAACCCCTGGACAGGTCCCTACGAGCAGTACTTC. The encoded protein is CASSQANPWTGPYEQYF.

This clonotype is a singleton in its sample. The genes are TRBV4-3 and TRBJ2-6; the D is unclear. The germline CDR1 and CDR2 sequences are LGHNA and YSLEER. The V end was cut by 0 bases, the J end by 0 bases, with 6 bases between. This CDR3 has 16 amino acids. The CDR3 sequence: CASSQDQVSGANVLTF. The CDR3 nucleotides read TGCGCCAGCAGCCAAGATCAGGTCTCTGGGGCCAACGTCCTGACTTTC.

This clonotype was counted a few times. The V and J genes are TRBV25-1 and TRBJ2-1, with 10 bases aligning to TRBD1. This CDR3 comprises 15 residues. The V gene end was trimmed by 4 bases and the J gene end by 3 bases; junction bases not matched to a gene: 3. Germline CDR1 MGHDK, CDR2 SYGVNS. Here the CDR3 reads CASSGGTGDYNEQFF. CDR3 DNA sequence: TGTGCCAGCAGTGGGGGGACAGGGGACTACAATGAGCAGTTCTTC.

The V call is TRBV24-1, the J call TRBJ1-5, with 7 bases that match TRBD1. The CDR3 has 13 residues. Germline V gives CDR1 KGHDR, CDR2 SFDVKD. Trimming at V came to 3 bases and at J to 9 bases, leaving 4 bases not matched to a gene. The CDR3 sequence is CATSDRQGRPQHF. In DNA form, the CDR3 reads TGTGCCACCAGTGATAGACAGGGAAGGCCCCAGCATTTT.

The V call is TRBV28, the J call TRBJ1-2; D unresolved. This CDR3 comprises 12 residues. The germline V gene encodes CDR1 MDHEN and CDR2 SYDVKM. V was trimmed by 3 bases and J by 8 bases, leaving 10 bases between them. CDR3 region: CASSLGRGGYTF. CDR3 DNA: TGTGCCAGCAGTTTGGGCCGCGGGGGCTACACCTTC.

The chain is built from TRBV25-1 and TRBJ2-5; no firm D call. Germline CDR1 MGHDK, CDR2 SYGVNS. Between the trimmed V and J ends, which lost 5 bases and 5 bases, there was a span of 18 bases. The CDR3 has 15 amino acids. The CDR3 coding sequence is TGTGCCAGCAGTCCCCCGGGCCCTCTAGGGGAGACCCAGTACTTC. Its protein is CASSPPGPLGETQYF.

This clonotype has only a few counts. Written as DNA, the CDR3 is TGCGCCAGCAGCTTGGGACAGGGGGCACTGTTTTTT. It encodes CASSLGQGALFF. The rearrangement links TRBV5-1 to TRBJ2-2; 10 bases are shared with TRBD1. The CDR3 loop spans 12 amino acids. The germline V gene has CDR1 SGHRS and CDR2 YFSETQ. The V segment lost 0 bases and the J segment 14 bases; nucleotides outside the gene matches: 1.

This clonotype was seen only a few times. This chain uses TRBV21-1 with TRBJ2-6; the table's D call of TRBD1 was not tested on the DNA. TRBV21-1 is listed as a pseudogene. CDR3 size: 21 residues. CDR3 sequence reads: CASSKGGLRTAKKDGANVLTF. As DNA, the CDR3 is TGTGCCAGCAGCAAAGGGGGACTCAGGACAGCGAAGAAGGATGGGGCCAACGTCCTGACTTTC.

This chain links TRBV2 with TRBJ2-1; tentatively, D is TRBD1 (6 bases). The CDR3 length is 15 residues. The V gene's germline CDR1 is SNHLY and CDR2 FYNNEI. Trimming took 8 bases from V and 4 from J, leaving 18 bases between them. This chain's CDR3 is CASGGVDSPYNEQFF. For the CDR3, the DNA is TGTGCCAGCGGTGGGGTGGACAGCCCTTACAATGAGCAGTTCTTC.

The chain recombines TRBV7-8 with TRBJ2-5, with D perhaps TRBD2 (6 bases). There are 14 residues in the CDR3. CDR1 is SGHVS and CDR2 is FQNEAQ in the germline V gene. Trimming left V 7 bases short and J 2 bases short, with 14 bases between. DNA of the CDR3: TGTGCCAGCACCCCCTATGGGGGGCAAGAGACCCAGTACTTC. It is translated as CASTPYGGQETQYF.

The chain employs TRBV6-5 and TRBJ1-2; 10 bases line up with TRBD1. The CDR3 totals 15 residues. Germline V gene lookup returns CDR1 MNHEY and CDR2 SVGAGI. Trimming at V came to 2 bases and at J to 7 bases, leaving 7 bases not matched to a gene. This CDR3 reads CASSYGTGVFGGYTF. CDR3 DNA sequence: TGTGCCAGCAGTTACGGGACAGGGGTGTTTGGTGGCTACACCTTC.

Note on this clonotype: This may come from a read error, since a much larger clone is one base off. V gene TRBV20-1 combines with J gene TRBJ2-1; TRBD2 matches at 8 bases. Germline loops: CDR1 DFQATT, CDR2 SNEGSKA (reference sequence). Losses at the gene ends were 3 bases for V and 3 bases for J; bases not matched to a gene: 7. This CDR3 contains 15 residues. CDR3 sequence (DNA): TGCAGTGCTAGGGCTAGCGGGCGAATCTACAATGAGCAGTTCTTC. Translated, it gives CSARASGRIYNEQFF.

The gene calls are TRBV29-1 and TRBJ1-1; a weak D match, TRBD1 (6 bases). From germline, CDR1 is SQVTM and CDR2 ANQGSEA. Trimming cost V 3 bases and J 8 bases, with 13 bases left between them. CDR3 length: 12 amino acids. The CDR3: CSVDFSGAEAFF. CDR3 in DNA: TGCAGCGTTGATTTTTCAGGGGCCGAAGCTTTCTTT.

This clonotype was seen a few times. The chain employs TRBV14 and TRBJ1-1; D not certain. Germline lookup yields CDR1 SGHDN and CDR2 FVKESK. V lost 0 bases, J lost 1 base, and 9 bases lay in between. This CDR3 spans 15 amino acids. The CDR3 loop reads CASSQERIRNTEAFF. The CDR3 DNA sequence: TGTGCCAGCAGCCAAGAGAGAATTCGGAACACTGAAGCTTTCTTT.

The rearrangement joins TRBV7-6 to TRBJ1-5; tentative D call: TRBD1 (6 bases). CDR3 length: 16 residues. V was cut by 5 bases and J by 5 bases, with 19 bases left in between. Germline CDR1 and CDR2: SGHVS and FNYEAQ. The CDR3 region is CASSLSRGGTDQPQHF. The CDR3 DNA reads TGTGCCAGCAGCCTCAGTCGCGGGGGCACGGATCAGCCCCAGCATTTT.

In this sample, this clonotype turned up a few times. This rearrangement joins TRBV7-2 to TRBJ1-2; D unclear. This CDR3 contains 16 residues. Germline loops: CDR1 SGHTA, CDR2 FQGNSA. Trimming removed 5 bases at V and 1 base at J, with 17 bases between. Here the CDR3 DNA reads TGTGCCAGCAGCACCCGACACGGCCGGAGTAACTATGGCTACACCTTC. This gives the protein CASSTRHGRSNYGYTF.

This clonotype was observed many times. This chain connects TRBV11-3 to TRBJ2-2; D might be TRBD2 (6 bases). The CDR3 runs 16 residues. Germline V lookup: CDR1 SGHNT, CDR2 YENEEA. V was cut by 1 base and J by 0 bases, with 9 bases left in between. CDR3 nucleotides: TGTGCCAGCAGCTTAGGGTGGGGGGCGAACACCGGGGAGCTGTTTTTT. Its protein product is CASSLGWGANTGELFF.

The gene calls are TRBV15 and TRBJ2-3, with 9 bases that match TRBD1. CDR1 LNHNV and CDR2 YYDKDF come from the germline V gene (reference sequence). V trimming: 0 bases; J trimming: 5 bases; junction bases outside the gene matches: 12. This CDR3 spans 18 amino acids. CDR3: CATSRELLGQGRIDTQYF. CDR3 in DNA: TGTGCCACCAGCAGAGAATTGCTGGGACAGGGTCGAATAGATACGCAGTATTTT.

The V call is TRBV10-3, the J call TRBJ2-7; D is unresolved. CDR3 length: 13 residues. The V end was cut by 3 bases, the J end by 1 base, with 7 bases between. Looked up from germline, CDR1 is ENHRY and CDR2 is SYGVKD. This chain's CDR3 is CAISDWGSYEQYF. The CDR3 DNA sequence: TGTGCCATCAGTGACTGGGGATCCTACGAGCAGTACTTC.

The chain links TRBV6-2 or TRBV6-3 to TRBJ2-5; D possibly matches TRBD1 or TRBD2 (5 bases each). CDR3 length: 15 residues. The germline CDR1 and CDR2 sequences are MNHEY and SVGEGT. V lost 6 bases and J 0 bases, leaving 14 bases between the germline ends. The CDR3 here is CASSDPREYQETQYF. The CDR3 DNA follows: TGTGCCAGCAGCGACCCCAGGGAGTACCAAGAGACCCAGTACTTC.